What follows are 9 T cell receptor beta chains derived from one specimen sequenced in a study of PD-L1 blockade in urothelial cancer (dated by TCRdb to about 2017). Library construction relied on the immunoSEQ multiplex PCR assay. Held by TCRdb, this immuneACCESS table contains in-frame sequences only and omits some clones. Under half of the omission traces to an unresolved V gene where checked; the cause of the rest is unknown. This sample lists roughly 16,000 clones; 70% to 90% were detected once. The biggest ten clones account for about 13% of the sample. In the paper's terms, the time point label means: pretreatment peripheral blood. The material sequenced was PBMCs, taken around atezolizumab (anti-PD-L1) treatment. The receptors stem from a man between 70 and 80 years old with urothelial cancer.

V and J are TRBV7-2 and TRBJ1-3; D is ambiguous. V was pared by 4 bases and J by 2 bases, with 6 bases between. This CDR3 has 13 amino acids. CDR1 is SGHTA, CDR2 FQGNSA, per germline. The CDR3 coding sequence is TGTGCCAGCAGCTCCCAGACTGGAAACACCATATATTTT. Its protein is CASSSQTGNTIYF.

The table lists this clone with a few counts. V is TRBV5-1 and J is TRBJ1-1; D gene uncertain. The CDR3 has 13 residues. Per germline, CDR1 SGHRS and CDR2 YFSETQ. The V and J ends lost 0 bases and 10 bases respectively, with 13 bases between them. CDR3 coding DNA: TGCGCCAGCAGCTTGGTTCCCGGGAAAGCAGCTTTCTTT. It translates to CASSLVPGKAAFF.

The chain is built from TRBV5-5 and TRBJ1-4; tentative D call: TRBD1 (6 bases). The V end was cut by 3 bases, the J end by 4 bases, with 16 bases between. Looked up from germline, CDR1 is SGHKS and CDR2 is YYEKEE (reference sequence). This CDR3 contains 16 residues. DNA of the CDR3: TGTGCCAGCAGCTACCCCCCAGGGGCCGGTAATGAAAAACTGTTTTTT. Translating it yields CASSYPPGAGNEKLFF.

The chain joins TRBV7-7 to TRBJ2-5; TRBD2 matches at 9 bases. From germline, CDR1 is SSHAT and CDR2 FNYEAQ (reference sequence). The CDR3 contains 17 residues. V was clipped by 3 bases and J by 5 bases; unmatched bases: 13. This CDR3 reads CASSFGSGGPRVETQYF. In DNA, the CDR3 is TGTGCCAGCAGCTTCGGTAGCGGGGGCCCCCGGGTCGAGACCCAGTACTTC.

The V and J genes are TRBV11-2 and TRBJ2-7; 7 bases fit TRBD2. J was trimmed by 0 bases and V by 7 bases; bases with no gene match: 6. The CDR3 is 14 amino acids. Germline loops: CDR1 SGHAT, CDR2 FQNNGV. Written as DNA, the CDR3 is TGTGCCAGCACCCTGGGCGGGGGCTCCTACGAGCAGTACTTC. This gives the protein CASTLGGGSYEQYF.

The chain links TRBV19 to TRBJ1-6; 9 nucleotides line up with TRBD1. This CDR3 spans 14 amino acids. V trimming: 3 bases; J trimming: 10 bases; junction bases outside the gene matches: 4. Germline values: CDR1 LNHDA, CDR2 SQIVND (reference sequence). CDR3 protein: CASSMGQGGSPLHF. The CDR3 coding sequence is TGTGCCAGTAGTATGGGACAGGGAGGATCACCCCTCCACTTT.

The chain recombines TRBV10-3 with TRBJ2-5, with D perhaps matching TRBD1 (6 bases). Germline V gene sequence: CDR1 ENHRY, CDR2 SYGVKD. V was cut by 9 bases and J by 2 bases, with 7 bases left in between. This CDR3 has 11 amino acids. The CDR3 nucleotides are TGTGCCATACAGGGTCAAGAGACCCAGTACTTC. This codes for CAIQGQETQYF.

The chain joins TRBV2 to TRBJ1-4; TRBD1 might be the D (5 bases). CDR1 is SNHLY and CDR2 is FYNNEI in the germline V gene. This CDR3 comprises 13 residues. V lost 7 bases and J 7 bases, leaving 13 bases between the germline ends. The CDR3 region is CASTRGGGEKLFF. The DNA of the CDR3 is TGTGCCAGCACGAGGGGCGGGGGTGAAAAACTGTTTTTT.

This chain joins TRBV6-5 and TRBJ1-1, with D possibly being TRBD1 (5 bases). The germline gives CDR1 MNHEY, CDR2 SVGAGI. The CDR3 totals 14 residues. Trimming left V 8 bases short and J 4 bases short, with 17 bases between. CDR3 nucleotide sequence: TGTGCCAGCGGGCAGGGCCCTCTATCCACTGAAGCTTTCTTT. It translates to CASGQGPLSTEAFF.